Given below is one TCR beta chain in context. This entry is derived from a study of blood T cell repertoires in COVID-19. About the study: Samples taken during acute and convalescent COVID-19 were collected in the United States, Italy and Spain. Nucleic acid was either cDNA or gDNA, and it came from T cells, B-cell-depleted T cells, or PBMCs.

There are 15 residues in the CDR3. Trimming took 6 bases from V and 2 from J; bases not matched to a gene: 6. The V gene's germline CDR1 is LNHDA and CDR2 SQIVND (reference sequence). In the authors' methods: It was from reference gene primer amplification that nucleated cell counts were estimated. The protocol was immunoSEQ multiplex PCR, while the TCRdb copy is restricted to in-frame clones and leaves out a portion. The V and J calls and clone size come from that table; D and trimming were worked out from the DNA. The table records about 62,000 clones, about nine tenths of them present only once. This clonotype was sampled from a human donor in a cohort sampled during active COVID-19. The rearrangement joins TRBV19 to TRBJ1-3, with 8 bases lining up with TRBD1. The sample taken for sequencing was peripheral blood. The CDR3: CASSPQGGTGNTIYF. CDR3 nucleotide sequence: TGTGCCAGTAGCCCACAGGGGGGGACTGGAAACACCATATATTTT.